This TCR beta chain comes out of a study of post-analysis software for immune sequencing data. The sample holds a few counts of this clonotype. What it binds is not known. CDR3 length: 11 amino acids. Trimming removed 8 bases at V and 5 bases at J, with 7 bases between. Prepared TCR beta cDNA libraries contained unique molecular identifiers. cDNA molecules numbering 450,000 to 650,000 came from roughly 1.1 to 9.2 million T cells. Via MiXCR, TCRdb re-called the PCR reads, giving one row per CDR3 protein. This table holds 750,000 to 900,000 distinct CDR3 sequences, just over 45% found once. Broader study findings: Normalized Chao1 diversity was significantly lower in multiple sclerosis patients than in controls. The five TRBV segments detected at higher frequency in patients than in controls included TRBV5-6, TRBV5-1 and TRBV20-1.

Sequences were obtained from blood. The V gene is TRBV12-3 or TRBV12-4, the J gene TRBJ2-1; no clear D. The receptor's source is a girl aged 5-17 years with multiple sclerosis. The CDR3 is CASGPHNEQFF. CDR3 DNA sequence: TGTGCCAGCGGCCCCCACAATGAGCAGTTCTTC.